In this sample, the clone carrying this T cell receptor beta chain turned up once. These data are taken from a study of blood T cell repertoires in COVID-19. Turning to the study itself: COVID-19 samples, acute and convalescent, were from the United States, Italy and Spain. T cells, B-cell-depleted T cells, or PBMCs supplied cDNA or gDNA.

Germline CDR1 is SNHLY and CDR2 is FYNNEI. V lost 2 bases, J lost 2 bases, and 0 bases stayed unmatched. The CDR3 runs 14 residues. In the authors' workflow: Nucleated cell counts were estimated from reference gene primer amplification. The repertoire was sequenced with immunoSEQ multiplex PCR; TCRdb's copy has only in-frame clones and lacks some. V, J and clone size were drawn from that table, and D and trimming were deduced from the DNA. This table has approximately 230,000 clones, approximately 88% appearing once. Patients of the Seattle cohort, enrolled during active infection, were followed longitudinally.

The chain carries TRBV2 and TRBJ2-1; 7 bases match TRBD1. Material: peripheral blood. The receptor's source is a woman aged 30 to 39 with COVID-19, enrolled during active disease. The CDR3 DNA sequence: TGTGCCAGCAGTGAACAGGGGGCCTACAATGAGCAGTTCTTC. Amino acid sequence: CASSEQGAYNEQFF.